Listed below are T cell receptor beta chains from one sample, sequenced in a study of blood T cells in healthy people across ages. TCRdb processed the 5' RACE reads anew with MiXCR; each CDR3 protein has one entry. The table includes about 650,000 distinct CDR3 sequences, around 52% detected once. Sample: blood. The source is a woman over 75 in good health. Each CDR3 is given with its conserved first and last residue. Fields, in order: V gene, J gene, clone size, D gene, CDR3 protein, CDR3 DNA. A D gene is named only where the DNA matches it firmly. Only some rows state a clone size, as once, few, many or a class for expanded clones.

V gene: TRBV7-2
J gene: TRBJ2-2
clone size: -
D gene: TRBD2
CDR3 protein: CASSSRTSGGPSRGELFF
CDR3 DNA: TGTGCCAGCAGCTCTAGGACTAGCGGGGGGCCATCCCGCGGGGAGCTGTTTTTT

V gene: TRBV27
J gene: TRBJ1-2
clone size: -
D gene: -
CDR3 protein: CASAGSGYGYTF
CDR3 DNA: TGTGCCAGCGCCGGAAGCGGCTATGGCTACACCTTC

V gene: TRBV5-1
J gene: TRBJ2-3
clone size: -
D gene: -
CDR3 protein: CASSAPGVQTDTQYF
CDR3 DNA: TGCGCCAGCAGCGCACCGGGCGTTCAAACAGATACGCAGTATTTT

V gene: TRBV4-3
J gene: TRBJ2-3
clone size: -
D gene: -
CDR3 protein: CASSQGAGVSTDTQYF
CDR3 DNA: TGCGCCAGCAGCCAAGGAGCAGGGGTTAGCACAGATACGCAGTATTTT

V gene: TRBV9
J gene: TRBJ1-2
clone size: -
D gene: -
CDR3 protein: CASSFDSLGYTF
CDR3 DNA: TGTGCCAGCAGCTTCGACAGTCTCGGTTACACCTTC

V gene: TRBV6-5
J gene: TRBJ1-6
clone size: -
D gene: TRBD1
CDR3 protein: CASRVDRGGGSPLHF
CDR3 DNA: TGTGCCAGCAGAGTCGACAGGGGTGGTGGGTCACCCCTCCACTTT

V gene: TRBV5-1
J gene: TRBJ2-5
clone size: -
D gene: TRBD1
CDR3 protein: CASRQVRSTGGRRETQYF
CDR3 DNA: TGCGCCAGCAGACAAGTCCGGAGCACAGGGGGTCGGAGAGAGACCCAGTACTTC

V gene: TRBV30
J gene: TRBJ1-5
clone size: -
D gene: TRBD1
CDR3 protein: CAWETGFNQPQHF
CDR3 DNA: TGTGCCTGGGAGACAGGGTTTAATCAGCCCCAGCATTTT

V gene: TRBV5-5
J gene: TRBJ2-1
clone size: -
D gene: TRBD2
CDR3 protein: CASNLPSGGQYNEQFF
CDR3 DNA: TGTGCCAGCAATCTTCCTAGCGGGGGACAATACAATGAGCAGTTCTTC

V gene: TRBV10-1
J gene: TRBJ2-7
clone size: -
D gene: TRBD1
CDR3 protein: CARAGTGMREQYF
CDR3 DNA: TGTGCCCGCGCCGGGACAGGGATGCGGGAGCAGTACTTC

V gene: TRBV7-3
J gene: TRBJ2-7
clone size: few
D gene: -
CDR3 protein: CASSTAGFPYEQYF
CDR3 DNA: TGTGCCAGCAGTACTGCAGGTTTCCCCTACGAGCAGTACTTC

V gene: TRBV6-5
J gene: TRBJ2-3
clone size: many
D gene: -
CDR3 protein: CVTGGATHTDTQYF
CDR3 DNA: TGTGTGACCGGAGGGGCCACACACACAGATACGCAGTATTTT

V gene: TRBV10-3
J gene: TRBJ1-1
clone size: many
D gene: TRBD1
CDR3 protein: CAIRTLTQGATEAFF
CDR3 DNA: TGTGCCATCAGGACTCTTACACAGGGGGCCACTGAAGCTTTCTTT

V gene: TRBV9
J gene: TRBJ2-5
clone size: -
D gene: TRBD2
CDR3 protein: CASSVGLAKETQYF
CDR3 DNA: TGTGCCAGCAGCGTAGGACTAGCAAAAGAGACCCAGTACTTC

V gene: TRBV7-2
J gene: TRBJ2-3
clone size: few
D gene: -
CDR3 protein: CASTLLDTQYF
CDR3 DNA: TGTGCCAGCACCCTCCTCGATACGCAGTATTTT

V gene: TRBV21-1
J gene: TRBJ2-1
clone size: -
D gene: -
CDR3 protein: CASNTVAGGSYNEQFF
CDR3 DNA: -

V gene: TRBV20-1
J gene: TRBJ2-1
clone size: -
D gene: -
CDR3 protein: CSASLTGPYNEQFF
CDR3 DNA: TGCAGTGCTAGTCTGACAGGACCCTACAATGAGCAGTTCTTC

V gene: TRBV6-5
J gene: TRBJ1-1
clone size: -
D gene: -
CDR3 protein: CASSYSRWRTEAFF
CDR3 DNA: TGTGCCAGCAGTTACTCCCGATGGAGGACTGAAGCTTTCTTT

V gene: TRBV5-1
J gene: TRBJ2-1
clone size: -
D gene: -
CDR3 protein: CASSLDPGPNEQFF
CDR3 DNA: TGCGCCAGCAGCTTGGACCCAGGGCCCAATGAGCAGTTCTTC

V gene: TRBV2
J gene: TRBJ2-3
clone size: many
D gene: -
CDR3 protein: CASRVGVDLDTQYF
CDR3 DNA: TGTGCCAGCAGGGTGGGAGTTGACCTAGATACGCAGTATTTT

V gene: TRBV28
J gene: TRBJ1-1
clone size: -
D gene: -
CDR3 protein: CASRSTHTEAFF
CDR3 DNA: TGTGCCAGCAGGTCGACACACACTGAAGCTTTCTTT

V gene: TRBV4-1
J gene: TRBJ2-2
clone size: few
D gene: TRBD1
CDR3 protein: CASSQPDRVTGELFF
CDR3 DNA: TGCGCCAGCAGCCAACCAGACAGGGTGACCGGGGAGCTGTTTTTT

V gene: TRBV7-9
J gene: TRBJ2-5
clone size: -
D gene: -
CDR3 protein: CAGSETRGKETQYF
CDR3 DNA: TGTGCCGGCAGCGAAACGAGGGGAAAAGAGACCCAGTACTTC

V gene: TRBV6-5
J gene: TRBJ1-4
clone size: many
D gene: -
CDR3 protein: CASSYKTRGQVATNEKLFF
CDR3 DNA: TGTGCCAGCAGTTACAAAACGCGGGGTCAGGTTGCAACTAATGAAAAACTGTTTTTT

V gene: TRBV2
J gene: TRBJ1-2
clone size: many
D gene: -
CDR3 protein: CASSGQGSHYGYTF
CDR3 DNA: TGTGCCAGCAGTGGTCAGGGCAGTCACTATGGCTACACCTTC

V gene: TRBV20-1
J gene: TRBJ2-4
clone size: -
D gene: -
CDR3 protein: CSAEEDAKNIQYF
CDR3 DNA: TGCAGTGCAGAGGAAGACGCCAAAAACATTCAGTACTTC